The entry below describes one TCR beta chain. The data originate from a study of blood T cell repertoires in COVID-19. Study background: The cDNA or gDNA used as material had been derived from T cells, B-cell-depleted T cells, or PBMCs.

This CDR3 comprises 16 residues. The ends were cut back, 3 bases at V and 1 base at J, with 12 bases in the middle. CDR1 and CDR2 from the germline V gene are SGHNT and YENEEA. Here immunoSEQ multiplex PCR was the method, and the copy in TCRdb shows in-frame clones only, minus some. Of approximately 83,000 clones listed, 75% to 85% are singletons. The chain is built from TRBV11-3 and TRBJ2-2; weak D call: TRBD1 (5 bases). The TCR was taken from a woman of 80 years or more with acute or convalescent COVID-19. Sequencing was done on a sample of peripheral blood. CDR3 DNA sequence: TGTGCCAGCAGCTTGAAAGGGGCGCAGAACACCGGGGAGCTGTTTTTT. Its translation: CASSLKGAQNTGELFF.